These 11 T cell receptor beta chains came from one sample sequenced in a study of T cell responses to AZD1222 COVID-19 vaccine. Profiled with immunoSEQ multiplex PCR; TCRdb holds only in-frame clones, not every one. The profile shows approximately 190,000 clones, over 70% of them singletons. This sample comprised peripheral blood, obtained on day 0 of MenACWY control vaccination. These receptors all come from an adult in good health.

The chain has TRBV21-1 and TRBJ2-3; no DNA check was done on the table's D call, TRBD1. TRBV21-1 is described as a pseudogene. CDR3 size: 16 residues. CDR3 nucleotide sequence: TGTGCCAGCAGCAAAGCGGGACACAAAGCCACAGATACGCAGTATTTT. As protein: CASSKAGHKATDTQYF.

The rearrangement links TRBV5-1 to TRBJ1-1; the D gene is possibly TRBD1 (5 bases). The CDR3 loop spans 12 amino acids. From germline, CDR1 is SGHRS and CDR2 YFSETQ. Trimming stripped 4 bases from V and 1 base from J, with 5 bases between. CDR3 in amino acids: CASSQGNTEAFF. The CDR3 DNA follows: TGCGCCAGCAGCCAGGGGAACACTGAAGCTTTCTTT.

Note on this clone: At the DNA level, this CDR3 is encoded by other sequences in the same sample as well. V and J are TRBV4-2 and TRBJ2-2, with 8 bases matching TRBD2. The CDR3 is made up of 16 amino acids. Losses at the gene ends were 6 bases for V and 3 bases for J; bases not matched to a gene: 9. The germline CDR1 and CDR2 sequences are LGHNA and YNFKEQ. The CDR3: CASRQQAGDDTGELFF. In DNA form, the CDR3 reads TGTGCCAGCAGACAACAAGCGGGAGATGACACCGGGGAGCTGTTTTTT.

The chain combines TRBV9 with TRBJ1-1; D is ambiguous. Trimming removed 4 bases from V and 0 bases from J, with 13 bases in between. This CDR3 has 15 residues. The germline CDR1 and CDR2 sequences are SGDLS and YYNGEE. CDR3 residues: CASSLSDGLNTEAFF. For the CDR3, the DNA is TGTGCCAGCAGCCTCTCCGACGGCTTGAACACTGAAGCTTTCTTT.

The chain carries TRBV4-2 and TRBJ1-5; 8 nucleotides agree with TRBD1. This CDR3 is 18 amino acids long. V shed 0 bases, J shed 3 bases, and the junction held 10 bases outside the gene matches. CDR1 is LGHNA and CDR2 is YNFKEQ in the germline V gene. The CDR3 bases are TGTGCCAGCAGCCAAGATCTTCCGGGACAGGCCATCAATCAGCCCCAGCATTTT. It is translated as CASSQDLPGQAINQPQHF.

The CDR3 DNA is TGTGCCACCAGCAGAACAAACAGGGGTTCGGGCACAGATACGCAGTATTTT. This translates into CATSRTNRGSGTDTQYF. This chain joins TRBV15 and TRBJ2-3, with TRBD1 identical over 7 bases. The CDR3 spans 17 residues. Germline V gene lookup returns CDR1 LNHNV and CDR2 YYDKDF (reference sequence). After removal of 2 bases from V and 1 base from J, the junction contained 9 bases not matched to a gene.

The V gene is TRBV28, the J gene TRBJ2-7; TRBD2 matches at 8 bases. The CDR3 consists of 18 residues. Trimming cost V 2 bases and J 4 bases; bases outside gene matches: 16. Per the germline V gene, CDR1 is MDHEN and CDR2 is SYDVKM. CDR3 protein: CASSLVAGGSPELYEQYF. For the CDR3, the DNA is TGTGCCAGCAGTTTAGTGGCGGGAGGTTCCCCGGAATTATACGAGCAGTACTTC.

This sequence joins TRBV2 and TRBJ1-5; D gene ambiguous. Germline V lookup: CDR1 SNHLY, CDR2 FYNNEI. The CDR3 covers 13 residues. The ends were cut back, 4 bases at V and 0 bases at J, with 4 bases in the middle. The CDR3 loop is CASSASSNQPQHF. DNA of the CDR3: TGTGCCAGCAGTGCGTCTAGCAATCAGCCCCAGCATTTT.

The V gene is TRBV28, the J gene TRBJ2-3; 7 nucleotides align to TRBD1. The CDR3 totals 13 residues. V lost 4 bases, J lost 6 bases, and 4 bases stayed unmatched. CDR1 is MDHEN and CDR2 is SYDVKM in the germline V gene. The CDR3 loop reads CASSSGQADTQYF. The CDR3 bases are TGTGCCAGCAGTTCAGGACAGGCGGATACGCAGTATTTT.

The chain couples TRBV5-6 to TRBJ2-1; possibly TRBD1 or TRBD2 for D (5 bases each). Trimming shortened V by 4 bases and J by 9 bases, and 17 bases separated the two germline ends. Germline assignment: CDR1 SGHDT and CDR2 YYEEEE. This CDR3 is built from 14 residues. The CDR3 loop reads CASSQLGAQSEQFF. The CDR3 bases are TGTGCCAGCAGCCAACTAGGGGCTCAGAGTGAGCAGTTCTTC.

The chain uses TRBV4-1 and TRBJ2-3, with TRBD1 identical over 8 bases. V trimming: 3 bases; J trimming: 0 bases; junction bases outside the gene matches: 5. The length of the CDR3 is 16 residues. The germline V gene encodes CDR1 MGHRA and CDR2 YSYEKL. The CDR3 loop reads CASSQPGTGSTDTQYF. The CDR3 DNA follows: TGCGCCAGCAGCCAGCCCGGGACAGGAAGCACAGATACGCAGTATTTT.